A single sample is the source of the 16 T cell receptor beta chains below, sequenced in a study of shared clonotypes between healthy human individuals. Profiling relied on immunoSEQ multiplex PCR, and the TCRdb table lists in-frame clones only, not all of them. The sample has some 2,400,000 clones; approximately 94% are singletons. Sequencing input: naive CD4+ T cells sorted from blood. Described subset: CD45RA+ positively selected. These receptors originate from a man aged 18 to 35 in good health.

The V call is TRBV10-3, the J call TRBJ2-1; 10 bases are shared with TRBD2. J gave up 7 bases and V 2 bases, and 5 bases lay outside the gene matches. Germline-derived CDR1 and CDR2 are ENHRY and SYGVKD. This CDR3 comprises 15 residues. The CDR3 DNA reads as TGTGCCATCAGTGAGATAGCGGGAGGCACAAATGAGCAGTTCTTC. Its translation: CAISEIAGGTNEQFF.

V is TRBV9 and J is TRBJ1-6; the D gene is possibly TRBD1 (5 bases). This CDR3 is built from 17 residues. Trimming took off 3 bases at V and 2 bases at J, with 15 bases between the two ends. Germline V CDR1 and CDR2: SGDLS, YYNGEE. The CDR3 protein is CASSALGGGAYNSPLHF. The CDR3 DNA reads as TGTGCCAGCAGCGCCCTTGGGGGTGGCGCCTATAATTCACCCCTCCACTTT.

The chain has TRBV25-1 and TRBJ2-5, with TRBD1 identical over 8 bases. The CDR3 sequence is 15 residues long. Germline V gene data show CDR1 as MGHDK and CDR2 as SYGVNS. J was trimmed by 3 bases and V by 0 bases; bases with no gene match: 3. Here the CDR3 DNA reads TGTGCCAGCAGTGAATACAGGGGGCAGGAAGAGACCCAGTACTTC. This sequence encodes CASSEYRGQEETQYF. The full variable domain, in which reference TRBV25-1 and TRBJ2-5 provide the parts outside the CDR3, is EADIYQTPRYLVIGTGKKITLECSQTMGHDKMYWYQQDPGMELHLIHYSYGVNSTEKGDLSSESTVSRIRTEHFPLTLESARPSHTSQYLCASSEYRGQEETQYFGPGTRLLVL.

The chain has TRBV18 and TRBJ2-7; 7 nucleotides line up with TRBD1. CDR3 length: 15 amino acids. Germline CDR1 is KGHSH and CDR2 is LQKENI. Trimming cost V 0 bases and J 0 bases; bases outside gene matches: 2. The chain's CDR3 is CASSPPDRDSYEQYF. CDR3 nucleotides: TGTGCCAGCTCACCACCAGACAGGGACTCCTACGAGCAGTACTTC.

For this clone: Other DNA sequences in the same sample also yield this CDR3. The gene calls are TRBV19 and TRBJ2-7; 8 bases agree with TRBD1. With V trimmed by 8 bases and J by 3 bases, 0 bases remained unmatched. Looked up from germline, CDR1 is LNHDA and CDR2 is SQIVND (reference sequence). There are 11 residues in the CDR3. This CDR3 reads CASGQGYEQYF. The CDR3 coding sequence is TGTGCCAGTGGACAGGGCTACGAGCAGTACTTC. Based on the CDR3 plus reference TRBV19 and TRBJ2-7, the full variable domain is DGGITQSPKYLFRKEGQNVTLSCEQNLNHDAMYWYRQDPGQGLRLIYYSQIVNDFQKGDIAEGYSVSREKKESFPLTVTSAQKNPTAFYLCASGQGYEQYFGPGTRLTVT.

The V gene is TRBV5-1, the J gene TRBJ1-5, with 9 bases fitting TRBD1. V lost 4 bases, J lost 7 bases, and 6 bases stayed unmatched. Germline V gene lookup returns CDR1 SGHRS and CDR2 YFSETQ. This CDR3 comprises 14 residues. The chain's CDR3 is CASSAGQGLQPQHF. In DNA form, the CDR3 reads TGCGCCAGCAGCGCGGGACAGGGTCTCCAGCCCCAGCATTTT. Using reference TRBV5-1 and TRBJ1-5 for the parts outside the CDR3, the full variable domain is KAGVTQTPRYLIKTRGQQVTLSCSPISGHRSVSWYQQTPGQGLQFLFEYFSETQRNKGNFPGRFSGRQFSNSRSEMNVSTLELGDSALYLCASSAGQGLQPQHFGDGTRLSIL.

The chain carries TRBV28 and TRBJ1-5; 10 bases are a match to TRBD1. The CDR3 contains 17 residues. Germline V lookup: CDR1 MDHEN, CDR2 SYDVKM. V trimming: 1 base; J trimming: 1 base; junction bases outside the gene matches: 4. The CDR3 protein is CASSLFKGQGSNQPQHF. The CDR3 DNA follows: TGTGCCAGCAGTTTATTTAAGGGACAGGGGAGCAATCAGCCCCAGCATTTT.

Only a few counts were recorded for this clone. Other nucleotide sequences in the sample specify the same CDR3. V gene TRBV5-1 combines with J gene TRBJ1-5, with unresolved D. The CDR3 totals 15 residues. V was clipped by 0 bases and J by 1 base, with 8 bases between them. Germline CDR1 and CDR2: SGHRS and YFSETQ. CDR3 residues: CASSLEGGSNQPQHF. CDR3 coding DNA: TGCGCCAGCAGCTTGGAGGGTGGGAGCAATCAGCCCCAGCATTTT.

The chain is built from TRBV28 and TRBJ2-7; 9 nucleotides line up with TRBD1. The CDR3 runs 18 residues. After removal of 2 bases from V and 6 bases from J, the junction contained 17 bases not matched to a gene. From germline, CDR1 is MDHEN and CDR2 SYDVKM. The CDR3 loop reads CASSLQPGTGGPLGEQYF. The CDR3 DNA reads as TGTGCCAGCAGTTTACAGCCGGGAACAGGGGGCCCCTTAGGCGAGCAGTACTTC.

This clone was observed a few times. The CDR3: CASRQSSNQPQHF. CDR3 in DNA: TGTGCCAGTAGACAGTCTAGCAATCAGCCCCAGCATTTT. The J gene is TRBJ1-5, the V gene TRBV6-1; weak D call: TRBD1 (5 bases). The CDR3 sequence is 13 residues long. From germline, CDR1 is MNHNS and CDR2 SASEGT. Trimming cost V 9 bases and J 0 bases, with 9 bases left between them.

On this clone itself: One junction end disagrees with the germline gene, perhaps due to a read error. This chain links TRBV7-8 with TRBJ2-7, with D perhaps matching TRBD2 (7 bases). The CDR3 sequence is 14 residues long. Germline V gene data show CDR1 as SGHVS and CDR2 as FQNEAQ. CDR3 protein: CASSLVGGQRGIDF. In DNA form, the CDR3 reads TGTGCCAGCAGCTTAGTGGGGGGGCAGCGCGGGATAGACTTC. Using reference TRBV7-8 and TRBJ2-7 for the parts outside the CDR3, the full variable domain is GAGVSQSPRYKVAKRGQDVALRCDPISGHVSLFWYQQALGQGPEFLTYFQNEAQLDKSGLPSDRFFAERPEGSVSTLKIQRTQQEDSAVYLCASSLVGGQRGIDFGPGTRLTVT.

Turning to this clone: Distinct nucleotide sequences in the sample also encode this CDR3. The chain recombines TRBV7-9 with TRBJ2-2; D uncertain. From germline, CDR1 is SEHNR and CDR2 FQNEAQ (reference sequence). The CDR3 has 14 amino acids. The V end lost 1 base, the J end lost 0 bases, and 3 bases lay between the germline ends. The DNA of the CDR3 is TGTGCCAGCAGCTTAGAATCGAACACCGGGGAGCTGTTTTTT. Translated: CASSLESNTGELFF.

This chain uses TRBV7-3 with TRBJ1-3; D uncertain. Trimming left V 3 bases short and J 0 bases short, with 9 bases between. CDR3 size: 15 residues. Germline V lookup: CDR1 SGHTA, CDR2 FQGTGA. CDR3 sequence (DNA): TGTGCCAGCAGCTTCTCCAGTGGCTCTGGAAACACCATATATTTT. Amino acid sequence: CASSFSSGSGNTIYF.

The rearrangement links TRBV2 to TRBJ2-5; no definite D call. The CDR3 loop spans 13 amino acids. V gave up 4 bases and J gave up 6 bases, with 12 bases separating them. The germline V gene encodes CDR1 SNHLY and CDR2 FYNNEI. The CDR3 is CASSGASLKTQYF. CDR3 bases: TGTGCCAGCAGTGGGGCCTCCCTGAAGACCCAGTACTTC.

The gene calls are TRBV6-5 and TRBJ1-2; the match to TRBD1 covers 7 bases. With V trimmed by 4 bases and J by 7 bases, 6 bases remained unmatched. CDR3 size: 13 residues. CDR1 is MNHEY and CDR2 is SVGAGI in the germline V gene. CDR3: CASSSTTGSGYTF. Here the CDR3 DNA reads TGTGCCAGCAGTTCGACGACAGGGAGTGGCTACACCTTC.

The gene calls are TRBV7-2 and TRBJ1-5; D remains ambiguous. Trimming shortened V by 5 bases and J by 6 bases, and 14 bases separated the two germline ends. CDR3 length equals 14 residues. In germline, CDR1 is SGHTA, CDR2 FQGNSA. CDR3 in DNA: TGTGCCAGCAGCCTAAGTAGCGCAAGTCAGCCCCAGCATTTT. Protein sequence: CASSLSSASQPQHF.